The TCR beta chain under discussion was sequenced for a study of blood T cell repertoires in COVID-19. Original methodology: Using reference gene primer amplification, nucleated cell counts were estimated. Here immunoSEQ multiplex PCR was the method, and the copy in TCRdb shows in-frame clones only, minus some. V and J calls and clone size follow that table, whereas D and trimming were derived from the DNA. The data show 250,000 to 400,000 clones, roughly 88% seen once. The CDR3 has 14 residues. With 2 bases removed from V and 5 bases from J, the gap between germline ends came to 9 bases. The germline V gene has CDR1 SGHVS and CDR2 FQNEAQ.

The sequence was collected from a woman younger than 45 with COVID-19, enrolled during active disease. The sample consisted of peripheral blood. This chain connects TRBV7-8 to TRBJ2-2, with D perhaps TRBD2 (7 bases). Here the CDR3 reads CASSLRGGTGELFF. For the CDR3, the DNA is TGTGCCAGCAGCTTAAGGGGGGGGACCGGGGAGCTGTTTTTT.